These 6 T cell receptor beta chains originate from one sample sequenced in a study of CD8+CD57+ T cells in acquired aplastic anemia. Flow cytometry had shown expanded CD8+CD57+ cells in the patients chosen for sequencing. According to the study, genomic DNA was the template for TCR beta VDJ and CDR3 profiling. Via MiXCR, TCRdb re-called the reads, giving one row per CDR3 protein. Of more than 150,000 distinct CDR3 sequences in the sample, just under 50% were seen once. What was sequenced was sorted CD4+, CD8+, or CD8+CD57+ T cells (not recorded which) from PBMCs. All receptors come from a human donor with aplastic anemia.

This clonotype came up many times. The chain has TRBV11-1 and TRBJ1-4; D is perhaps TRBD1 (5 bases). The germline V and J ends were trimmed by 5 bases and 4 bases, with 14 bases remaining between them. The germline gives CDR1 SGHAT, CDR2 FQDESV (reference sequence). The CDR3 has 15 amino acids. CDR3 coding DNA: TGTGCCAGCAGCCTGGGACCGTCGTTTAATGAAAAACTGTTTTTT. It translates to CASSLGPSFNEKLFF.

On this clonotype: This sequence may be a read error, since a much larger clone differs from it by one base. The chain recombines TRBV10-3 with TRBJ2-7, with D perhaps matching TRBD2 (7 bases). Trimming stripped 5 bases from V and 7 bases from J, with 18 bases between. CDR3 size: 14 residues. Per germline, CDR1 ENHRY and CDR2 SYGVKD. The CDR3: CAISYSTGGGEQYF. In nucleotides, the CDR3 is TGTGCCATCAGTTACTCGACGGGGGGCGGTGAGCAGTACTTC.

The CDR3 DNA follows: TGCAGTGCGACAGGACAAACTAATGAAAAACTGTTTTTT. This sequence encodes CSATGQTNEKLFF. This chain links TRBV20-1 with TRBJ1-4; D might be TRBD1 (6 bases). Trimming took 6 bases from V and 1 from J, leaving 9 bases between them. Germline CDR1 and CDR2: DFQATT and SNEGSKA (reference sequence). This CDR3 comprises 13 residues.

The chain couples TRBV10-3 to TRBJ1-4; D is undetermined. There are 15 residues in the CDR3. CDR1 and CDR2 (germline): ENHRY, SYGVKD. Trimming took 0 bases from V and 2 from J, leaving 7 bases between them. The CDR3 protein is CAISESWATNEKLFF. CDR3 nucleotides: TGTGCCATCAGTGAGTCCTGGGCCACTAATGAAAAACTGTTTTTT.

At least ten counts were recorded for this clonotype. The chain recombines TRBV5-1 with TRBJ1-1, with 8 bases aligning to TRBD1. Losses at the gene ends were 4 bases for V and 1 base for J; bases not matched to a gene: 9. The CDR3 covers 16 residues. CDR1 is SGHRS and CDR2 is YFSETQ in the germline V gene. CDR3 bases: TGCGCCAGCAGCCCGGGACAGGCCTTAAAGAACACTGAAGCTTTCTTT. It encodes CASSPGQALKNTEAFF.

This clonotype was counted many times. The J gene is TRBJ1-5, the V gene TRBV15; 9 bases match TRBD1. There are 15 residues in the CDR3. Trimming took 1 base from V and 4 from J; bases not matched to a gene: 2. The germline V gene has CDR1 LNHNV and CDR2 YYDKDF (reference sequence). CDR3 DNA sequence: TGTGCCACCAGCAGAGTGACAGGGGGGAATCAGCCCCAGCATTTT. Its translation: CATSRVTGGNQPQHF.